Listed below are T cell receptor beta chains from one sample, sequenced in a study of identical twins. Using its own MiXCR run on the 5' RACE reads, TCRdb lists one record per CDR3 protein. This sample has roughly 250,000 distinct CDR3 sequences, with over 11% found just once. Material: memory (CD45RO+) T cells sorted from blood. These receptors originate from a woman younger than 30 in good health. CDR3s include the opening cysteine and the closing phenylalanine or tryptophan. A D gene is named only where the DNA matches it firmly. Size is omitted from some rows. Given values are once, few, many or a class for expanded clones.

v_call	d_call	clone_size	j_call	cdr3_aa	cdr3_nt
TRBV6-2/TRBV6-3	.	few	TRBJ2-7	CASSRVIRDEQYF	TGTGCCAGCAGTCGGGTAATAAGGGACGAGCAGTACTTC
TRBV6-4	TRBD2	.	TRBJ2-2	CASSDSTSGENTGELFF	TGTGCCAGCAGTGACTCAACTAGCGGGGAGAACACCGGGGAGCTGTTTTTT
TRBV18	.	.	TRBJ1-4	CASLDGANEKLFF	TGTGCCAGCCTAGATGGGGCGAATGAAAAACTGTTTTTT
TRBV9	TRBD2	many	TRBJ2-3	CASSDTWTSGGNTDTQYF	TGTGCCAGCAGCGACACCTGGACTAGCGGGGGGAACACAGATACGCAGTATTTT
TRBV11-2	.	.	TRBJ2-2	CASSLAGALNTGELFF	TGTGCCAGCAGCTTAGCGGGGGCCTTGAACACCGGGGAGCTGTTTTTT
TRBV20-1	TRBD2	few	TRBJ2-3	CSAKAGLADTDTQYF	TGCAGTGCTAAGGCCGGACTAGCGGACACAGATACGCAGTATTTT
TRBV5-6	TRBD1	many	TRBJ1-2	CASHQGAYGYTF	TGTGCCAGCCATCAGGGGGCCTATGGCTACACCTTC
TRBV5-1	TRBD2	.	TRBJ2-1	CASSPSGGWNEQFF	TGCGCCAGCAGCCCTAGCGGGGGCTGGAATGAGCAGTTCTTC
TRBV20-1	TRBD1	few	TRBJ1-1	CSARTGGLGFF	TGCAGTGCTCGGACAGGGGGTTTGGGTTTCTTT
TRBV2	TRBD2	many	TRBJ2-3	CASSDPAGITDTQYF	TGTGCCAGCAGTGATCCAGCGGGGATAACAGATACGCAGTATTTT
TRBV7-9	.	.	TRBJ2-5	CAVSGGGLETQYF	TGTGCCGTATCCGGCGGGGGCCTGGAGACCCAGTACTTC
TRBV5-1	TRBD2	few	TRBJ2-1	CASSLGGTSGRINNEQFF	TGCGCCAGCAGCTTGGGGGGGACTAGCGGGAGGATCAACAATGAGCAGTTCTTC
TRBV6-7	.	few	TRBJ1-1	CASSRVEQNTEAFF	TGTGCCAGCAGTAGAGTGGAACAGAACACTGAAGCTTTCTTT
TRBV2	TRBD2	once	TRBJ2-5	CASSDGSGRETQYF	TGTGCCAGCAGTGATGGTAGCGGGAGAGAGACCCAGTACTTC
TRBV10-3	.	many	TRBJ1-3	CAISALGGNTIYF	TGTGCCATCAGTGCCCTGGGCGGAAACACCATATATTTT
TRBV7-2	.	.	TRBJ1-1	CASSFRRLGNTEAFF	TGTGCCAGCAGCTTCCGCCGTTTAGGGAACACTGAAGCTTTCTTT
TRBV2	TRBD1	.	TRBJ1-2	CASSVGTGGGYGYTF	TGTGCCAGCAGTGTTGGGACAGGGGGAGGTTATGGCTACACCTTC
TRBV25-1	.	few	TRBJ1-6	CASSVGWDSPLHF	TGTGCCAGCAGTGTGGGGTGGGATTCACCCCTCCACTTT
TRBV7-9	TRBD1	few	TRBJ2-3	CASSPPGGRADTQYF	TGTGCCAGCAGCCCCCCAGGGGGCCGGGCAGATACGCAGTATTTT
TRBV5-8	.	.	TRBJ1-2	CASSFYMTGYGYTF	TGTGCCAGCAGCTTCTACATGACAGGCTATGGCTACACCTTC
TRBV20-1	TRBD2	.	TRBJ2-7	CSAREPGTSGIREQYF	TGCAGTGCTAGAGAACCCGGGACTAGCGGGATCCGCGAGCAGTACTTC
TRBV6-1	TRBD1	.	TRBJ2-7	CASSVRGQAEYEQYF	TGTGCCAGCAGCGTCAGAGGACAGGCAGAGTACGAGCAGTACTTC
TRBV3-1	.	few	TRBJ1-1	CASSLKPGPEAFF	TGTGCCAGCAGCTTGAAGCCGGGACCCGAAGCTTTCTTT
TRBV12-3/TRBV12-4	.	.	TRBJ1-2	CASSHPSTGYTF	TGTGCCAGCAGCCACCCGTCCACTGGCTACACCTTC
TRBV2	.	many	TRBJ1-4	CASSAQWTNEKLFF	TGTGCCAGCAGTGCTCAGTGGACTAATGAAAAACTGTTTTTT
TRBV20-1	.	few	TRBJ2-5	CSAGTTQETQYF	TGCAGTGCCGGGACAACACAAGAGACCCAGTACTTC
TRBV5-6	.	.	TRBJ2-5	CASSWDRETQYF	TGTGCCAGCAGCTGGGATCGGGAGACCCAGTACTTC
TRBV6-5	TRBD1	many	TRBJ2-5	CASSVPISGGSVTQYF	TGTGCCAGCAGTGTACCGATTTCAGGGGGCTCGGTGACCCAGTACTTC
TRBV11-2	.	few	TRBJ1-1	CASSQPGFPGTEAFF	TGTGCCAGCAGCCAGCCAGGCTTCCCGGGGACTGAAGCTTTCTTT
TRBV5-1	.	many	TRBJ2-6	CASSFTGSGANVLTF	TGCGCCAGCAGCTTCACGGGTTCTGGGGCCAACGTCCTGACTTTC
TRBV9	.	many	TRBJ2-1	CASRQVSSYNEQFF	TGTGCCAGCAGGCAGGTAAGCTCCTACAATGAGCAGTTCTTC
TRBV20-1	TRBD1	once	TRBJ2-3	CSAPTGAGDTQYF	TGCAGTGCTCCGACAGGGGCAGGCGATACGCAGTATTTT
TRBV6-5	TRBD2	.	TRBJ2-3	CASSSGGVTDTQYF	TGTGCCAGCAGTTCGGGGGGTGTCACAGATACGCAGTATTTT
TRBV20-1	.	few	TRBJ2-1	CSARAIDRSYNEQFF	TGCAGTGCTAGAGCGATAGACCGCTCCTACAATGAGCAGTTCTTC
TRBV5-1	.	many	TRBJ1-1	CASSLEVNTEAFF	TGTGCCAGCAGCTTAGAGGTGAACACTGAAGCTTTCTTT
TRBV7-2	.	few	TRBJ2-5	CASSLVGRETQYF	TGTGCCAGCAGCTTAGTGGGACGTGAGACCCAGTACTTC
TRBV6-1	TRBD2	.	TRBJ2-7	CASSPLAGHYEQYF	TGTGCCAGCAGCCCACTAGCGGGGCACTACGAGCAGTACTTC
TRBV9	.	.	TRBJ2-1	CASSVGLSSYNEQFF	TGTGCCAGCAGCGTAGGACTGAGCTCCTACAATGAGCAGTTCTTC
TRBV7-2	.	few	TRBJ1-5	CASSLEPNPQPQHF	TGTGCCAGCAGCTTAGAACCGAATCCTCAGCCCCAGCATTTT
TRBV7-9	TRBD1	.	TRBJ1-6	CASSSLGGTGNSPLHF	TGTGCCAGCAGCTCTCTAGGCGGGACAGGAAATTCACCCCTCCACTTT
TRBV11-2	.	.	TRBJ2-7	CASSPLAVHYEQYF	TGTGCCAGCAGCCCCCTGGCGGTCCACTACGAGCAGTACTTC
TRBV7-2	TRBD2	few	TRBJ2-3	CASSLWTSGGAINTQYF	TGTGCCAGCAGCCTCTGGACTAGCGGGGGGGCCATAAATACGCAGTATTTT
TRBV6-1	TRBD2	.	TRBJ2-5	CASSPWRGGQETQYF	TGTGCCAGCAGTCCTTGGCGGGGGGGCCAAGAGACCCAGTACTTC
TRBV20-1	TRBD2	.	TRBJ2-7	CSATFGTRSYEQYF	TGCAGTGCTACCTTCGGGACTAGGAGCTACGAGCAGTACTTC
TRBV5-1	TRBD1	many	TRBJ2-5	CASSLEQGVRETQYF	TGCGCCAGCAGCTTGGAACAGGGGGTAAGAGAGACCCAGTACTTC
TRBV29-1	.	many	TRBJ2-2	CSVERVNTGELFF	TGCAGCGTTGAACGGGTCAACACCGGGGAGCTGTTTTTT
TRBV20-1	.	.	TRBJ2-1	CSASLTGPYNEQFF	TGCAGTGCTAGTCTCACCGGGCCCTACAATGAGCAGTTCTTC
TRBV12-3/TRBV12-4	TRBD1	few	TRBJ1-2	CASSLGRGEGYTF	TGTGCCAGCAGTTTGGGCAGGGGGGAAGGCTACACCTTC
TRBV10-3	.	few	TRBJ2-5	CAIKSAGRETQYF	TGTGCCATCAAGTCGGCAGGGAGAGAGACCCAGTACTTC
TRBV5-1	.	few	TRBJ1-1	CASSLANRNTEAFF	TGCGCCAGCAGCTTGGCCAACAGGAACACTGAAGCTTTCTTT